Only a few counts were recorded for the clone carrying this T cell receptor (beta chain). Looked up from germline, CDR1 is MNHEY and CDR2 is SVGAGI. The CDR3 has 14 residues. V lost 2 bases to trimming and J lost 6 bases, with 13 bases between them. Together with a sample-barcoded 5' primer, a J-beta primer mix was included in a second PCR lasting roughly 6 to 12 cycles. One entry per CDR3 protein results from TCRdb running MiXCR on the 5' RACE reads. The sample consists of roughly 900,000 distinct CDR3 sequences, approximately 49% of them appearing once. This specimen comes from a study of blood T cells in healthy people across ages.

This receptor was obtained from a man under 40 in good health. This chain joins TRBV6-5 and TRBJ1-2; D perhaps matches TRBD1 (6 bases). The sequenced material came from blood. Here the CDR3 DNA reads TGTGCCAGCAGTTACGTCGGGGGCGTGGATGGCTACACCTTC. This gives the protein CASSYVGGVDGYTF.